The 4 T cell receptor beta chains presented below share a single source sample, sequenced in a study of regulatory dendritic cells for organ transplantation. Sorted subsets were CFSE-labeled and cultured about 5 days with allogeneic dendritic cells. No cognate antigen is known for these TCRs. The data were produced by immunoSEQ multiplex PCR, yet TCRdb's version contains in-frame clones alone and is incomplete. Of more than 10,000 clones listed, less than 80% are singletons. Sequenced material: naive CD8+ T cells from blood cultured with dendritic cells. Subset reported: CD45RA+ naive T cells. These receptor sequences come from a human donor in good health.

The rearrangement links TRBV9 to TRBJ1-6; maybe TRBD1 (5 bases). Germline CDR1 SGDLS, CDR2 YYNGEE. This CDR3 is built from 17 residues. Trimming cost V 1 base and J 4 bases, with 15 bases left between them. The CDR3 sequence is CASSVFPQRQYNSPLHF. CDR3 nucleotide sequence: TGTGCCAGCAGCGTATTTCCCCAAAGACAGTATAATTCACCCCTCCACTTT.

This clone was recorded once. The DNA of the CDR3 is TGTGCCAGCAGCTTAGGTATAGGGGCCTACGAGCAGTACTTC. It codes for CASSLGIGAYEQYF. The chain employs TRBV11-1 and TRBJ2-7; D perhaps matches TRBD1 (5 bases). Deletions cut 1 base from V and 2 bases from J, with 9 bases between. The CDR3 has 14 residues. CDR1 is SGHAT, CDR2 FQDESV, per germline (reference sequence).

The chain employs TRBV6-5 and TRBJ2-1; 11 bases agree with TRBD2. Germline lookup yields CDR1 MNHEY and CDR2 SVGAGI. CDR3 length: 16 amino acids. V gave up 4 bases and J gave up 7 bases; unmatched junction bases: 9. The CDR3 spells CASSSTSGGPKNEQFF. The CDR3 DNA sequence: TGTGCCAGCAGTTCAACTAGCGGGGGCCCTAAGAATGAGCAGTTCTTC.

This chain links TRBV6-5 with TRBJ1-2; D is possibly TRBD1 (5 bases). V dropped 2 bases and J dropped 2 bases, with 9 bases sitting between them. The germline gives CDR1 MNHEY, CDR2 SVGAGI. The CDR3 runs to 14 residues. The CDR3: CASSYGGGNYGYTF. DNA of the CDR3: TGTGCCAGCAGTTACGGGGGAGGCAACTATGGCTACACCTTC.